This T cell receptor beta chain was sequenced during a study of T cells in Graves' hyperthyroidism and ophthalmopathy. Template material for amplifying TCR beta CDR3 regions consisted of RNA transcripts. The study used the HTBI primer set for a first-round RT-PCR of the TCR CDR3. TCRdb re-called the multiplex PCR reads through MiXCR, storing one row per CDR3 protein. This table holds approximately 510,000 distinct CDR3 sequences, less than 25% found once. The CDR3 has 15 residues. CDR1 is MNHEY, CDR2 SVGAGI, per germline. The V and J ends lost 0 bases and 1 base respectively, with 9 bases between them. This clonotype has only a few counts.

The origin of this receptor is a man between 18 and 35 years old with Graves' hyperthyroidism. Sequencing used blood. The chain is built from TRBV6-5 and TRBJ1-1, with D perhaps matching TRBD1 (6 bases). CDR3 in amino acids: CASSYSQGRNTEAFF. CDR3 in DNA: TGTGCCAGCAGTTACTCTCAGGGGAGGAACACTGAAGCTTTCTTT.